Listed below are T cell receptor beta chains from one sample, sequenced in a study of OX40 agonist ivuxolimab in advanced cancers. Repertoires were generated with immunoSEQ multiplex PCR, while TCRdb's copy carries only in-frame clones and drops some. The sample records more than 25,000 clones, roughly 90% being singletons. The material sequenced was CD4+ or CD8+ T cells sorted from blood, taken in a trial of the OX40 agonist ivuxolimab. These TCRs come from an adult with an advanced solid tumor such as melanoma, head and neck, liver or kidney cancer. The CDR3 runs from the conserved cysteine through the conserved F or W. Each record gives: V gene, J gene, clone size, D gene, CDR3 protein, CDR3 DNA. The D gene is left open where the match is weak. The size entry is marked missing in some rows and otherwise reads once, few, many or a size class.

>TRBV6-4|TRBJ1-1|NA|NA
CASKRDMGTEAFF
TGTGCCAGCAAACGGGACATGGGCACTGAAGCTTTCTTT
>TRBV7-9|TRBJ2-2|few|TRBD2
CASSPRRLAGDGTGELFF
TGTGCCAGCAGCCCAAGGCGGCTAGCGGGAGATGGCACCGGGGAGCTGTTTTTT
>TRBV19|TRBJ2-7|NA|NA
CASSGVTPVYEQYF
TGTGCCAGTAGTGGCGTGACTCCGGTCTACGAGCAGTACTTC
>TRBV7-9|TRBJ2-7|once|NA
CASSFQGYEQYF
TGTGCCAGCAGCTTCCAGGGCTACGAGCAGTACTTC
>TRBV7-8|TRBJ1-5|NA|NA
CASSLELGWGDQPQHF
TGTGCCAGCAGCTTAGAGTTAGGGTGGGGCGATCAGCCCCAGCATTTT
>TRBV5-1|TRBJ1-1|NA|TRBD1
CASTYRGDTEAFF
TGCGCCAGCACATACAGGGGCGACACTGAAGCTTTCTTT
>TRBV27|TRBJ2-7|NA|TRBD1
CASSGQGSSYEQYF
TGTGCCAGCAGTGGACAGGGTAGCTCCTACGAGCAGTACTTC
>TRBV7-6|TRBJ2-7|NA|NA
CASSSLGGYEQYF
TGTGCCAGCAGCTCCCTGGGGGGCTACGAGCAGTACTTC
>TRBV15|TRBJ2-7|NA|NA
CATSLHPLSPPREQYF
TGTGCCACCAGTTTGCACCCCCTCTCACCCCCGCGGGAGCAGTACTTC
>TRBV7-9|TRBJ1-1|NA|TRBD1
CASSLWDSANTEAFF
TGTGCCAGCAGCTTATGGGACAGCGCGAACACTGAAGCTTTCTTT
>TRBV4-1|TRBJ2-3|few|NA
CASSQPMGWGTDTQYF
TGCGCCAGCAGCCAGCCCATGGGATGGGGCACAGATACGCAGTATTTT
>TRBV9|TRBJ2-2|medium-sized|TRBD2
CASSPGTSGVGELFF
TGTGCCAGCAGCCCAGGGACTAGCGGGGTTGGGGAGCTGTTTTTT
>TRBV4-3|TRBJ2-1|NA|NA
CASSQRSRLDEQFF
TGCGCCAGCAGCCAACGGTCCCGACTTGATGAGCAGTTCTTC
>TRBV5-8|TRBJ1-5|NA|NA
CASSLAGASNQPQHF
TGTGCCAGCAGCTTGGCGGGGGCGAGCAATCAGCCCCAGCATTTT
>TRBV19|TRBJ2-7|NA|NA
CASSIGAPSYEQYF
TGTGCCAGTAGTATAGGGGCCCCTTCCTACGAGCAGTACTTC
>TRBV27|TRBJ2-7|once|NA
CASSLKGSLIQSSYEQYF
TGTGCCAGCAGTTTAAAAGGGTCCCTCATCCAATCCTCCTACGAGCAGTACTTC
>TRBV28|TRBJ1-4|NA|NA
CASKHWGTTNEKLFF
TGTGCCAGCAAACACTGGGGGACAACTAATGAAAAACTGTTTTTT
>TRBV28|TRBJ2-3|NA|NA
CASSGASSESGTDTQYF
TGTGCCAGCAGTGGGGCGTCAAGCGAGTCAGGCACAGATACGCAGTATTTT
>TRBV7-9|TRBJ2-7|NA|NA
CASSLGWDEQYF
TGTGCCAGCAGCTTAGGTTGGGACGAGCAGTACTTC
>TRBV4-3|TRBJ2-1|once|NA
CASSRTDGTYNEQFF
TGCGCCAGCAGCCGGACAGATGGGACCTACAATGAGCAGTTCTTC
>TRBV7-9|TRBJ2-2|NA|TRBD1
CASSKPRVQGAGELFF
TGTGCCAGCAGCAAACCGCGGGTACAGGGGGCCGGGGAGCTGTTTTTT
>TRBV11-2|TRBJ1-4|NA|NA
CASSSSRYRTPGGEKLFF
TGTGCCAGCAGCTCATCGAGGTACAGGACGCCTGGGGGTGAAAAACTGTTTTTT
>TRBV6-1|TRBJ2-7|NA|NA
CASSGALGPYEQYF
TGTGCCAGCAGCGGGGCCCTGGGTCCCTACGAGCAGTACTTC
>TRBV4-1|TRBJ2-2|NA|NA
CASSQAENTGELFF
TGCGCCAGCAGCCAAGCAGAGAACACCGGGGAGCTGTTTTTT
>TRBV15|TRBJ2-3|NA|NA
CATGRDQLGRSPTDTQYF
TGTGCCACCGGCAGAGATCAATTGGGCCGCTCGCCCACAGATACGCAGTATTTT
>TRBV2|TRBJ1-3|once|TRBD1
CASSEDRGTGNTIYF
TGTGCCAGCAGCGAGGACAGGGGCACTGGAAACACCATATATTTT
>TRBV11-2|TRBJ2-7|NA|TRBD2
CASSWGLAESYEQYF
TGTGCCAGCAGCTGGGGACTAGCGGAATCCTACGAGCAGTACTTC
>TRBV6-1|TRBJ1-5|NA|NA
CASSEGVGGIHQPQHF
TGTGCCAGCAGTGAAGGCGTTGGGGGGATCCATCAGCCCCAGCATTTT
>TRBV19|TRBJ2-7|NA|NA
CASSISVRPGYEQYF
TGTGCCAGTAGTATATCTGTCCGGCCGGGCTACGAGCAGTACTTC
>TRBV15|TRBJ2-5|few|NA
CATSREGVLGAQETQYF
TGTGCCACCAGCAGAGAGGGGGTCCTCGGGGCCCAAGAGACCCAGTACTTC
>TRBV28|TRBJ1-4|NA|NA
CASRDLRVRLDEKLFF
TGTGCCAGCAGGGACCTCCGGGTTCGGCTTGATGAAAAACTGTTTTTT